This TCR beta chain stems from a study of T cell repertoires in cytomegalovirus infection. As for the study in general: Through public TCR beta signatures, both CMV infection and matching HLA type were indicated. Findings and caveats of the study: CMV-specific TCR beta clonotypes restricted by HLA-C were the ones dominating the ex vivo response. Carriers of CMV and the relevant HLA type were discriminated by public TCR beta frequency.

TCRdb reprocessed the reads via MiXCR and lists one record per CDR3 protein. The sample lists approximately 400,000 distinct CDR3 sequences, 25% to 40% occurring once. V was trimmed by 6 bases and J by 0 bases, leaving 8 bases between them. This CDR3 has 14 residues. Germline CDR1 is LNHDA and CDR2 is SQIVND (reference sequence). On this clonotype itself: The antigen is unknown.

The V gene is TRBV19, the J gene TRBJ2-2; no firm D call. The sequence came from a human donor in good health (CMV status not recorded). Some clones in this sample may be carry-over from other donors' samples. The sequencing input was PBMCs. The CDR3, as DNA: TGTGCCAGTAGCCCATGGACGAACACCGGGGAGCTGTTTTTT. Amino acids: CASSPWTNTGELFF.